This passage covers 10 T cell receptor beta chains from one sample sequenced in a study of blood T cells in healthy people across ages. Primers used in a second PCR of about 6 to 11 cycles were a sample-barcoded 5' primer and a J-beta primer mix. TCRdb reanalysed the 5' RACE reads using MiXCR and keeps one entry per CDR3 protein. Here the sample spans more than 500,000 distinct CDR3 sequences, over 25% being singletons. The sample was also linked to a second study, of T cells of mothers and their children.

The material sequenced was blood. Source of these receptors: a boy aged 2 to 9 in good health.

This clonotype has just a few counts. The V gene is TRBV10-3, the J gene TRBJ2-2; the D is unclear. The germline gives CDR1 ENHRY, CDR2 SYGVKD. V lost 8 bases and J 4 bases, leaving 8 bases between the germline ends. There are 12 residues in the CDR3. CDR3 protein: CAIGGRTGELFF. In nucleotides, the CDR3 is TGTGCCATCGGTGGACGCACCGGGGAGCTGTTTTTT.

This clonotype showed up just a few times. This chain uses TRBV7-9 with TRBJ2-5, with TRBD2 matching 13 bases. Germline CDR1 reads SEHNR; CDR2 reads FQNEAQ (reference sequence). The ends lost 5 bases at V and 7 bases at J; junction bases unmatched: 7. The CDR3 covers 15 residues. CDR3 sequence: CASSNGLAGVWTQYF. The CDR3 nucleotides are TGTGCCAGCAGCAACGGACTAGCGGGAGTTTGGACCCAGTACTTC.

In its sample, this clonotype was seen many times. The rearrangement uses TRBV25-1 and TRBJ2-7; the match to TRBD2 covers 10 bases. The V gene's germline CDR1 is MGHDK and CDR2 SYGVNS. The CDR3 contains 14 residues. The trim removed 7 bases at V and 0 bases at J, leaving 3 bases unmatched. In DNA, the CDR3 is TGTGCCAGCATCGGGACTAGCGACTCCTACGAGCAGTACTTC. Translation: CASIGTSDSYEQYF.

The J gene is TRBJ2-5, the V gene TRBV7-9, with D unresolved. Deletions cut 1 base from V and 0 bases from J, with 9 bases between. The length of the CDR3 is 15 residues. Looked up from germline, CDR1 is SEHNR and CDR2 is FQNEAQ (reference sequence). The CDR3 bases are TGTGCCAGCAGCTTAGGAACAGCGAACCAAGAGACCCAGTACTTC. This gives the protein CASSLGTANQETQYF.

This chain uses TRBV6-2 or TRBV6-3 with TRBJ1-2; the D is unclear. Trimming removed 8 bases at V and 1 base at J, with 5 bases between. This CDR3 comprises 11 residues. In germline, CDR1 is MNHEY, CDR2 SVGEGT. This CDR3 is CASGVNYGYTF. As DNA, the CDR3 is TGTGCCAGCGGCGTTAACTATGGCTACACCTTC.

The chain carries TRBV5-1 and TRBJ2-3, with a tentative D call TRBD1 (7 bases). Germline V gives CDR1 SGHRS, CDR2 YFSETQ. V shed 0 bases and J shed 1 base, with 9 bases lying between them. This CDR3 region has 15 residues. The CDR3 region has the DNA TGCGCCAGCAGCTTGGGCGGGACAGGCACAGATACGCAGTATTTT. This encodes CASSLGGTGTDTQYF.

A few counts support this clonotype. The chain recombines TRBV12-3 or TRBV12-4 with TRBJ1-2, with D unresolved. The V gene lost 0 bases and the J gene lost 8 bases, with 7 bases spanning the gap. This CDR3 comprises 12 residues. The CDR3 nucleotides are TGTGCCAGCAGTTTAGCCCTCAGGGGCTACACCTTC. Residues: CASSLALRGYTF.

The table lists this clonotype with a few counts. The chain couples TRBV29-1 to TRBJ2-7; 8 bases map to TRBD2. Looked up from germline, CDR1 is SQVTM and CDR2 is ANQGSEA. V trimming: 4 bases; J trimming: 4 bases; junction bases outside the gene matches: 6. This CDR3 region has 13 residues. CDR3 DNA sequence: TGCAGCGTTGTGAGCGGGAGAATATACGAGCAGTACTTC. This gives the protein CSVVSGRIYEQYF.

The rearrangement uses TRBV24-1 and TRBJ2-2, with D unresolved. This CDR3 has 15 amino acids. The germline gives CDR1 KGHDR, CDR2 SFDVKD. V was trimmed by 4 bases and J by 4 bases, leaving 12 bases between them. The chain's CDR3 is CATSDNLDLTGELFF. The CDR3 coding sequence is TGTGCCACCAGTGACAACCTTGACCTCACCGGGGAGCTGTTTTTT.

This chain links TRBV5-5 with TRBJ2-1, with TRBD2 matching over 7 bases. J was trimmed by 0 bases and V by 4 bases; bases with no gene match: 4. The CDR3 extends over 15 amino acids. CDR1 and CDR2 (germline): SGHKS, YYEKEE (reference sequence). CDR3: CASSRGGDSYNEQFF. CDR3 DNA sequence: TGTGCCAGCAGCCGTGGGGGGGACTCCTACAATGAGCAGTTCTTC.